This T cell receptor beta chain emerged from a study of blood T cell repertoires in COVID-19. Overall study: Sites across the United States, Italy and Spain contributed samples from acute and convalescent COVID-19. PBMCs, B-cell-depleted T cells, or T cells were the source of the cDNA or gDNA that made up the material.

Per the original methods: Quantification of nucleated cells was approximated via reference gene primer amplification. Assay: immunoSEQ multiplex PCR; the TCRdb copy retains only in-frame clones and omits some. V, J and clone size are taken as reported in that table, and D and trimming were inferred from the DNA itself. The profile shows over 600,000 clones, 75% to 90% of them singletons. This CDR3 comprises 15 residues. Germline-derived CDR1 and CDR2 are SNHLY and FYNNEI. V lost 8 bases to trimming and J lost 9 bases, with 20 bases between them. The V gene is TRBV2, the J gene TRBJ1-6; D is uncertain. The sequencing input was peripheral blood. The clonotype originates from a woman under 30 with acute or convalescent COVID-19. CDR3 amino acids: CASLEDTVGGSPLHF. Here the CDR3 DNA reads TGTGCCAGCTTGGAGGATACCGTAGGAGGTTCACCCCTCCACTTT.